Presented here are 32 T cell receptor beta chains from one specimen sequenced in a study of shared clonotypes between healthy human individuals. The repertoire was sequenced with immunoSEQ multiplex PCR; TCRdb's copy has only in-frame clones and lacks some. The sample includes 2 million to 2.5 million clones, about 90% of them seen just once. The sequenced sample consisted of naive CD4+ T cells from PBMCs. Subset denoted: CD45RA+ positively selected. The receptors derive from a man aged 18 to 35 in good health. Some clones in this sample may be carry-over from other donors' samples.

On this clone: This CDR3 is also generated by other DNA sequences in the sample. The J gene is TRBJ1-5, the V gene TRBV6-1; D possibly corresponds to TRBD1 (5 bases). The CDR3 covers 13 residues. The V gene's germline CDR1 is MNHNS and CDR2 SASEGT. V lost 6 bases, J lost 7 bases, and 13 bases lay in between. The CDR3 loop reads CASSDRGTQPQHF. CDR3 DNA sequence: TGTGCCAGCAGCGATAGAGGGACGCAGCCCCAGCATTTT.

The chain combines TRBV4-3 with TRBJ2-2; tentatively, D is TRBD1 or TRBD2 (5 bases each). The germline V gene has CDR1 LGHNA and CDR2 YSLEER. This CDR3 is built from 15 residues. The V gene lost 1 base and the J gene lost 7 bases, with 13 bases spanning the gap. The CDR3 bases are TGCGCCAGCAGCCAAGCGATCGGGACCGGCGGGGAGCTGTTTTTT. Its translation is CASSQAIGTGGELFF.

This sequence joins TRBV23-1 and TRBJ2-5; the D call may be TRBD1 or TRBD2 (5 bases each). TRBV23-1 is identified as an open reading frame with a role that is uncertain. Deletions cut 0 bases from V and 0 bases from J, with 11 bases between. The CDR3 sequence is 16 residues long. Here the CDR3 reads CASSQSVRDHQETQYF. The CDR3 DNA reads TGCGCCAGCAGTCAATCCGTCCGGGACCACCAAGAGACCCAGTACTTC.

This chain joins TRBV5-1 and TRBJ2-7; the D gene could be TRBD1 or TRBD2 (5 bases each). The CDR3 spans 13 residues. V gave up 4 bases and J gave up 0 bases, with 8 bases separating them. CDR1 and CDR2 (germline): SGHRS, YFSETQ. The CDR3 bases are TGCGCCAGCAGCCGGGACGGCTCCTACGAGCAGTACTTC. It encodes CASSRDGSYEQYF. The entire variable domain, with the rest obtained from reference TRBV5-1 and TRBJ2-7, is as follows: KAGVTQTPRYLIKTRGQQVTLSCSPISGHRSVSWYQQTPGQGLQFLFEYFSETQRNKGNFPGRFSGRQFSNSRSEMNVSTLELGDSALYLCASSRDGSYEQYFGPGTRLTVT.

V gene TRBV9 combines with J gene TRBJ2-1; 7 bases match TRBD2. Germline values: CDR1 SGDLS, CDR2 YYNGEE. Unmatched junction bases numbered 8, after V lost 2 bases and J lost 3 bases. This CDR3 is 16 amino acids long. CDR3 protein: CASSVTTSEVYNEQFF. The CDR3 DNA reads as TGTGCCAGCAGCGTCACTACTAGCGAGGTCTACAATGAGCAGTTCTTC.

About this clone: Other nucleotide sequences from this sample produce the same CDR3. This chain connects TRBV7-9 to TRBJ2-3, with 7 bases that match TRBD2. This CDR3 contains 15 residues. Germline values: CDR1 SEHNR, CDR2 FQNEAQ (reference sequence). V lost 2 bases, J lost 2 bases, and 4 bases stayed unmatched. The CDR3: CASSLSSGYTDTQYF. CDR3 DNA: TGTGCCAGCAGCTTATCTAGCGGATACACAGATACGCAGTATTTT.

A note on this clone: The sample has other DNA sequences that encode this CDR3 too. V is TRBV5-1 and J is TRBJ2-1; TRBD2 aligns across 11 bases. Germline V gene data show CDR1 as SGHRS and CDR2 as YFSETQ. The length of the CDR3 is 15 residues. Unmatched junction bases numbered 2, after V lost 1 base and J lost 5 bases. The chain's CDR3 is CASSLRLAGNNEQFF. The CDR3 nucleotides read TGCGCCAGCAGCTTGCGACTAGCGGGAAACAATGAGCAGTTCTTC.

Worth noting for this clone: This specimen includes other DNA sequences encoding the same CDR3. The chain couples TRBV6-6 to TRBJ1-5, with a possible D match to TRBD1 (6 bases). Germline V gene data show CDR1 as MNHNY and CDR2 as SVGAGI (reference sequence). The CDR3 extends over 12 amino acids. Trimming took 4 bases from V and 6 from J, leaving 7 bases between them. The CDR3 DNA is TGTGCCAGCAGTTCACAGGGTCAGCCCCAGCATTTT. Amino acids: CASSSQGQPQHF.

This chain uses TRBV28 with TRBJ1-4; 7 bases line up with TRBD1. Trimming took 6 bases from V and 8 from J; bases not matched to a gene: 9. The CDR3 runs to 14 residues. Per germline, CDR1 MDHEN and CDR2 SYDVKM. In DNA, the CDR3 is TGTGCCAGCAGCACCAGGGGGAGGAGAGAAAAACTGTTTTTT. It codes for CASSTRGRREKLFF.

The J gene is TRBJ2-3, the V gene TRBV4-3; a possible D gene is TRBD2 (5 bases). The length of the CDR3 is 18 residues. Per germline, CDR1 LGHNA and CDR2 YSLEER. Between the trimmed V and J ends, which lost 4 bases and 0 bases, there was a span of 20 bases. The CDR3 loop is CASSRERPSGTSTDTQYF. CDR3 coding DNA: TGCGCCAGCAGCCGGGAGAGACCGAGCGGTACTAGCACAGATACGCAGTATTTT.

V and J are TRBV2 and TRBJ1-2; TRBD1 matches at 7 bases. This CDR3 is built from 15 residues. Per germline, CDR1 SNHLY and CDR2 FYNNEI. V dropped 2 bases and J dropped 8; count of bases not matched to a gene: 11. Here the CDR3 reads CASSEFSGTAGGYTF. The CDR3 region has the DNA TGTGCCAGCAGTGAATTTTCCGGGACAGCGGGAGGCTACACCTTC.

V gene TRBV19 combines with J gene TRBJ2-5; 7 positions match TRBD1. The CDR3 is 13 amino acids. The J segment lost 7 bases and the V segment lost 5 bases, leaving 7 bases of the junction unmatched. Germline V lookup: CDR1 LNHDA, CDR2 SQIVND (reference sequence). The DNA for the CDR3 is TGTGCCAGTAGTTCCGACAGGGTGGGGACCCAGTACTTC. This gives the protein CASSSDRVGTQYF.

This clone was recorded once. The CDR3 reads CSVETSGNRREQYF. The CDR3 DNA reads TGCAGCGTCGAGACTAGCGGGAACAGGCGAGAGCAGTACTTC. The chain recombines TRBV29-1 with TRBJ2-5; 11 positions match TRBD2. The CDR3 has 14 amino acids. The V segment lost 6 bases and the J segment 11 bases; nucleotides outside the gene matches: 14. Germline V gene lookup returns CDR1 SQVTM and CDR2 ANQGSEA. Using reference TRBV29-1 and TRBJ2-5 for the parts outside the CDR3, the full variable domain is SAVISQKPSRDICQRGTSLTIQCQVDSQVTMMFWYRQQPGQSLTLIATANQGSEATYESGFVIDKFPISRPNLTFSTLTVSNMSPEDSSIYLCSVETSGNRREQYFGPGTRLLVL.

The chain employs TRBV5-1 and TRBJ2-3; TRBD1 aligns across 8 bases. The CDR3 extends over 14 amino acids. In germline, CDR1 is SGHRS, CDR2 YFSETQ. J lost 9 bases, V lost 3 bases, and 9 bases had no gene match. CDR3 amino acids: CASSSDPGQVTQYF. The DNA for the CDR3 is TGCGCCAGCAGCTCCGACCCGGGACAGGTAACGCAGTATTTT.

The rearrangement joins TRBV18 to TRBJ2-2; TRBD2 matches 11 bases. This CDR3 region has 17 residues. V dropped 4 bases and J dropped 3; count of bases not matched to a gene: 7. CDR1 and CDR2 (germline): KGHSH, LQKENI. The CDR3 DNA is TGTGCCAGCTCACTGCGCACTAGCGGGAGACACACCGGGGAGCTGTTTTTT. Protein sequence: CASSLRTSGRHTGELFF.

Concerning this clone: Other DNA sequences in this sample translate to the same CDR3. The chain combines TRBV19 with TRBJ2-5; D possibly corresponds to TRBD1 (5 bases). V was trimmed by 3 bases and J by 4 bases, leaving 6 bases between them. The CDR3 consists of 12 residues. CDR1 LNHDA and CDR2 SQIVND come from the germline V gene (reference sequence). The CDR3 sequence is CASSIQGETQYF. CDR3 sequence (DNA): TGTGCCAGTAGTATTCAGGGAGAGACCCAGTACTTC. Full variable domain (missing parts from reference TRBV19 and TRBJ2-5): DGGITQSPKYLFRKEGQNVTLSCEQNLNHDAMYWYRQDPGQGLRLIYYSQIVNDFQKGDIAEGYSVSREKKESFPLTVTSAQKNPTAFYLCASSIQGETQYFGPGTRLLVL.

J is TRBJ1-1 and V is TRBV6-5, with D uncertain. V lost 7 bases and J lost 0, with 9 bases in between. This CDR3 is 13 amino acids long. Germline V gene lookup returns CDR1 MNHEY and CDR2 SVGAGI. CDR3: CASTEQLNTEAFF. For the CDR3, the DNA is TGTGCCAGCACCGAGCAGTTGAACACTGAAGCTTTCTTT.

V is TRBV6-6 and J is TRBJ2-7; tentatively, D is TRBD2 (6 bases). V was trimmed by 2 bases and J by 3 bases, leaving 11 bases between them. CDR1 and CDR2 (germline): MNHNY, SVGAGI (reference sequence). This CDR3 contains 14 residues. The CDR3 protein is CASSYRDSHYEQYF. In nucleotides, the CDR3 is TGTGCCAGCAGTTACCGGGACTCCCACTACGAGCAGTACTTC.

This chain joins TRBV7-2 and TRBJ2-7; 7 bases align to TRBD2. With V trimmed by 2 bases and J by 4 bases, 11 bases remained unmatched. The CDR3 is 16 residues long. The germline CDR1 and CDR2 sequences are SGHTA and FQGNSA. Here the CDR3 reads CASSLFGGTNLYEQYF. As DNA, the CDR3 is TGTGCCAGCAGCTTATTCGGCGGGACTAACCTTTACGAGCAGTACTTC.

In this sample, this clone turned up a few times. The V and J genes are TRBV4-1 and TRBJ1-5, with a tentative D call TRBD1 (5 bases). The CDR3 contains 16 residues. Germline V gives CDR1 MGHRA, CDR2 YSYEKL. V was trimmed by 1 base and J by 7 bases, leaving 17 bases between them. CDR3 region: CASSQGVGVGRQPQHF. The DNA of the CDR3 is TGCGCCAGCAGCCAAGGAGTGGGGGTGGGCAGACAGCCCCAGCATTTT.

Comments on this clone: In the same sample, other DNA sequences code for this CDR3. This chain joins TRBV19 and TRBJ1-5, with no clear D. CDR1 is LNHDA, CDR2 SQIVND, per germline (reference sequence). This CDR3 is built from 12 residues. The germline V and J ends were trimmed by 3 bases and 4 bases, with 4 bases remaining between them. The CDR3 is CASSIENQPQHF. Here the CDR3 DNA reads TGTGCCAGTAGTATTGAGAATCAGCCCCAGCATTTT.

The chain couples TRBV29-1 to TRBJ2-3; 11 bases are a match to TRBD2. The CDR3 is 18 residues long. CDR1 is SQVTM, CDR2 ANQGSEA, per germline. Trimming at V came to 4 bases and at J to 0 bases, leaving 12 bases not matched to a gene. The CDR3 bases are TGCAGCGTTGGCTGGGCGGGACTAGCGGAGGCCAGCACAGATACGCAGTATTTT. Amino acids: CSVGWAGLAEASTDTQYF.

The V call is TRBV4-1, the J call TRBJ1-1; D is undetermined. Per the germline V gene, CDR1 is MGHRA and CDR2 is YSYEKL. The length of the CDR3 is 14 residues. The V end lost 0 bases, the J end lost 6 bases, and 11 bases lay between the germline ends. The DNA for the CDR3 is TGCGCCAGCAGCCAAGATCTAAGGAGACCTGAAGCTTTCTTT. This gives the protein CASSQDLRRPEAFF.

V gene TRBV5-1 combines with J gene TRBJ1-2, with D perhaps matching TRBD1 (5 bases). The CDR3 runs to 13 residues. Germline CDR1 reads SGHRS; CDR2 reads YFSETQ. Between the trimmed V and J ends, which lost 4 bases and 6 bases, there was a span of 13 bases. The DNA of the CDR3 is TGCGCCAGCAGCGATCAGGGAGGGAATGGCTACACCTTC. Translation gives CASSDQGGNGYTF.

V and J are TRBV7-8 and TRBJ1-2; 9 positions agree with TRBD1. Germline assignment: CDR1 SGHVS and CDR2 FQNEAQ. This CDR3 region has 15 residues. Trimming took 1 base from V and 3 from J; bases not matched to a gene: 3. The CDR3 DNA is TGTGCCAGCAGCTTAGGGACAGGGGCCTACTATGGCTACACCTTC. Translating gives CASSLGTGAYYGYTF. The full variable domain, rest sourced from reference TRBV7-8 and TRBJ1-2, is GAGVSQSPRYKVAKRGQDVALRCDPISGHVSLFWYQQALGQGPEFLTYFQNEAQLDKSGLPSDRFFAERPEGSVSTLKIQRTQQEDSAVYLCASSLGTGAYYGYTFGSGTRLTVV.

The CDR3 region has the DNA TGTGCCAGCAGCCCTGCCATGGTAGCGGGAGCCAACCAGTTCTTC. This sequence encodes CASSPAMVAGANQFF. The chain joins TRBV28 to TRBJ2-1; 9 bases agree with TRBD2. V gave up 6 bases and J gave up 13 bases; unmatched junction bases: 16. The CDR3 covers 15 residues. The germline gives CDR1 MDHEN, CDR2 SYDVKM.

The V and J genes are TRBV5-4 and TRBJ2-3; tentative D call: TRBD1 (6 bases). The CDR3 is made up of 13 amino acids. Germline-derived CDR1 and CDR2 are SGHNT and YYREEE (reference sequence). V lost 3 bases and J lost 5, with 10 bases in between. CDR3 nucleotides: TGTGCCAGCAGCTATGACAGGAGAGATACGCAGTATTTT. This gives the protein CASSYDRRDTQYF. The full variable domain, with the rest looked up from reference TRBV5-4 and TRBJ2-3, is ETGVTQSPTHLIKTRGQQVTLRCSSQSGHNTVSWYQQALGQGPQFIFQYYREEENGRGNFPPRFSGLQFPNYSSELNVNALELDDSALYLCASSYDRRDTQYFGPGTRLTVL.

The chain links TRBV28 to TRBJ2-7, with a weak D call TRBD2 (5 bases). The CDR3 totals 14 residues. The germline V gene encodes CDR1 MDHEN and CDR2 SYDVKM. V lost 6 bases and J 3 bases, leaving 15 bases between the germline ends. As DNA, the CDR3 is TGTGCCAGCAGGAATGGACTTTGGGGCTACGAGCAGTACTTC. Translating gives CASRNGLWGYEQYF.

The chain uses TRBV10-3 and TRBJ2-6; 9 nucleotides match TRBD1. The germline V gene has CDR1 ENHRY and CDR2 SYGVKD. J lost 4 bases, V lost 2 bases, and 18 bases had no gene match. The CDR3 runs 21 residues. This CDR3 reads CAISEALGPGTGRGGANVLTF. The CDR3 DNA is TGTGCCATCAGTGAGGCCTTGGGTCCCGGGACAGGGCGCGGGGGGGCCAACGTCCTGACTTTC.

Worth noting for this clone: The same CDR3 can be traced to other DNA sequences in this sample. The chain employs TRBV28 and TRBJ1-5, with D unresolved. The CDR3 loop spans 9 amino acids. The germline V and J ends were trimmed by 8 bases and 6 bases, with 2 bases remaining between them. Germline V gene sequence: CDR1 MDHEN, CDR2 SYDVKM. CDR3 sequence (DNA): TGTGCCAGCGGTCAGCCCCAGCATTTT. Protein product: CASGQPQHF.

The genes are TRBV7-2 and TRBJ1-4, with D tentatively TRBD1 (6 bases). Germline V gene lookup returns CDR1 SGHTA and CDR2 FQGNSA. Trimming left V 5 bases short and J 7 bases short, with 11 bases between. CDR3 size: 13 residues. The CDR3 protein is CASSRGEAEKLFF. The CDR3 DNA is TGTGCCAGCAGCAGGGGGGAGGCTGAAAAACTGTTTTTT.

The chain has TRBV11-3 and TRBJ2-2; TRBD2 matches at 8 bases. This CDR3 has 17 residues. Losses at the gene ends were 2 bases for V and 3 bases for J; bases not matched to a gene: 8. The germline V gene has CDR1 SGHNT and CDR2 YENEEA. CDR3 loop: CASSLSPGLGYTGELFF. The CDR3 DNA follows: TGTGCCAGCAGCTTATCGCCGGGACTAGGGTACACCGGGGAGCTGTTTTTT.